The 10 T cell receptor beta chains given below trace back to one sample, sequenced in a study of early T cells in non-severe SARS-CoV-2 infection. TCRdb recomputed calls from the 5' RACE reads with MiXCR, one row per CDR3 protein. This table holds about 35,000 distinct CDR3 sequences, almost 5.5% found once. This specimen was whole blood, taken at baseline. The receptor source for this set is an adult who was a healthcare worker with PCR-confirmed SARS-CoV-2 infection or an uninfected control (not recorded which).

This clonotype was seen ten or more times. The V call is TRBV27, the J call TRBJ1-2; a weak D match, TRBD1 (6 bases). This CDR3 is 16 amino acids long. Germline V gene sequence: CDR1 MNHEY, CDR2 SMNVEV (reference sequence). Trimming took 5 bases from V and 5 from J, leaving 21 bases between them. CDR3 protein: CASSPTRQAPGYGYTF. In nucleotides, the CDR3 is TGTGCCAGCAGTCCCACCAGACAGGCGCCTGGGTATGGCTACACCTTC.

This clonotype has just a few counts. The chain uses TRBV20-1 and TRBJ2-4; TRBD1 matches at 9 bases. This CDR3 is built from 15 residues. The germline gives CDR1 DFQATT, CDR2 SNEGSKA (reference sequence). The V segment lost 7 bases and the J segment 3 bases; nucleotides outside the gene matches: 10. The CDR3 region is CSVGTGTKGKNIQYF. Here the CDR3 DNA reads TGCAGTGTCGGGACAGGGACAAAGGGCAAAAACATTCAGTACTTC.

The sample holds many counts of this clonotype. The rearrangement joins TRBV24-1 to TRBJ2-1, with 13 nucleotides matching TRBD2. Germline lookup yields CDR1 KGHDR and CDR2 SFDVKD. Germline trimming cut 6 bases from V and 10 bases from J; bases unmatched to any gene: 14. This CDR3 contains 17 residues. Written as DNA, the CDR3 is TGTGCCACCAGTCCCTCTGTCCTACTAGCGGGAGGGCCGGAGCAGTTCTTC. This encodes CATSPSVLLAGGPEQFF.

In its sample, this clonotype was seen many times. The chain employs TRBV11-1 and TRBJ2-5; 10 bases fit TRBD2. Trimming at V came to 2 bases and at J to 4 bases, leaving 4 bases not matched to a gene. The CDR3 has 15 residues. Germline values: CDR1 SGHAT, CDR2 FQDESV (reference sequence). This CDR3 reads CASSLPSGSRETQYF. CDR3 nucleotide sequence: TGTGCCAGCAGCTTACCTAGCGGGAGCAGAGAGACCCAGTACTTC.

A few counts support this clonotype. The rearrangement joins TRBV5-6 to TRBJ2-1, with no clear D. The CDR3 extends over 13 amino acids. The V gene's germline CDR1 is SGHDT and CDR2 YYEEEE. V lost 3 bases and J lost 0, with 4 bases in between. In DNA form, the CDR3 reads TGTGCCAGCAGCTCAACCTCCTACAATGAGCAGTTCTTC. Translating it yields CASSSTSYNEQFF.

There are many counts of this clonotype. This rearrangement joins TRBV7-9 to TRBJ2-3; D not certain. The V end was cut by 4 bases, the J end by 2 bases, with 22 bases between. The CDR3 spans 18 residues. Looked up from germline, CDR1 is SEHNR and CDR2 is FQNEAQ (reference sequence). CDR3 amino acids: CASSSGPRGPSDTDTQYF. The CDR3 bases are TGTGCCAGCAGCTCCGGACCGCGCGGACCGAGTGACACAGATACGCAGTATTTT.

This clonotype came up many times. The V gene is TRBV11-2, the J gene TRBJ2-1; D gene uncertain. Looked up from germline, CDR1 is SGHAT and CDR2 is FQNNGV. This CDR3 spans 12 amino acids. V was cut by 1 base and J by 8 bases, with 6 bases left in between. The CDR3 DNA reads TGTGCCAGCAGCTTAGGCGGCCATGAGCAGTTCTTC. It encodes CASSLGGHEQFF.

About this clonotype itself: A much larger clone differs from this one at a single base, so this may be a read error. The chain combines TRBV2 with TRBJ2-3; TRBD2 agrees at 10 bases. Trimming at V came to 6 bases and at J to 2 bases, leaving 5 bases not matched to a gene. This CDR3 is built from 15 residues. Germline values: CDR1 SNHLY, CDR2 FYNNEI. CDR3: CASSVGLAATDTQYF. CDR3 coding DNA: TGTGCCAGCAGCGTAGGACTAGCGGCCACAGATACGCAGTATTTT.

This clonotype appeared many times. The genes are TRBV12-3 or TRBV12-4 and TRBJ2-1, with D perhaps matching TRBD2 (5 bases). CDR3 size: 15 residues. V was cut by 2 bases and J by 4 bases, with 12 bases left in between. CDR3 amino acids: CASSLLGRGYNEQFF. The DNA for the CDR3 is TGTGCCAGCAGTTTACTTGGTCGAGGGTACAATGAGCAGTTCTTC.

This clonotype was detected many times. The chain is built from TRBV27 and TRBJ1-5; D remains unclear. This CDR3 has 15 amino acids. V was shortened by 3 bases and J by 1 base, with 10 bases between the two germline ends. Per the germline V gene, CDR1 is MNHEY and CDR2 is SMNVEV (reference sequence). The CDR3 region is CASSLRAVSNQPQHF. In DNA, the CDR3 is TGTGCCAGCAGTTTGAGGGCAGTCAGCAATCAGCCCCAGCATTTT.